This T cell receptor beta chain was found in a study of blood T cells in healthy people across ages. Trimming cost V 3 bases and J 2 bases, with 10 bases left between them. The CDR3 contains 14 residues. Germline values: CDR1 SGDLS, CDR2 YYNGEE. With regard to this clonotype: Its target is unknown.

Primed by a sample-barcoded 5' primer and a J-beta primer mix, a second PCR proceeded for roughly 6 to 12 cycles. TCRdb re-called the 5' RACE reads with MiXCR, one entry per CDR3 protein. The repertoire holds about 1,600,000 distinct CDR3 sequences, with 40% to 50% as singletons. Study results and limitations: With donor CMV status unknown, expanded clonotype changes were possibly confounded.

The sample taken for sequencing was blood. This receptor was taken from a woman in her late teens or twenties in good health. The gene calls are TRBV9 and TRBJ2-3; possible D gene TRBD1, 5 bases. CDR3: CASSARVYTDTQYF. The CDR3 region has the DNA TGTGCCAGCAGCGCCAGGGTTTACACAGATACGCAGTATTTT.